This T cell receptor (beta chain) derives from a study of T cell responses to AZD1222 COVID-19 vaccine. Libraries were prepared by immunoSEQ multiplex PCR; TCRdb keeps only in-frame clonotypes and omits some of them. Of 150,000 to 200,000 clones in the sample, approximately 92% were seen once. Material: peripheral blood, obtained on day 0 of AZD1222 vaccination. This receptor was obtained from an adult in good health.

The CDR3, as DNA: TGTGCCAGCAGTGAGGACGGGATGGAGGGCTACACCTTC. Its protein product is CASSEDGMEGYTF. The chain joins TRBV28 to TRBJ1-2, with D uncertain. The V and J ends lost 5 bases and 8 bases respectively, with 15 bases between them. The CDR3 is 13 amino acids. Germline CDR1 MDHEN, CDR2 SYDVKM.